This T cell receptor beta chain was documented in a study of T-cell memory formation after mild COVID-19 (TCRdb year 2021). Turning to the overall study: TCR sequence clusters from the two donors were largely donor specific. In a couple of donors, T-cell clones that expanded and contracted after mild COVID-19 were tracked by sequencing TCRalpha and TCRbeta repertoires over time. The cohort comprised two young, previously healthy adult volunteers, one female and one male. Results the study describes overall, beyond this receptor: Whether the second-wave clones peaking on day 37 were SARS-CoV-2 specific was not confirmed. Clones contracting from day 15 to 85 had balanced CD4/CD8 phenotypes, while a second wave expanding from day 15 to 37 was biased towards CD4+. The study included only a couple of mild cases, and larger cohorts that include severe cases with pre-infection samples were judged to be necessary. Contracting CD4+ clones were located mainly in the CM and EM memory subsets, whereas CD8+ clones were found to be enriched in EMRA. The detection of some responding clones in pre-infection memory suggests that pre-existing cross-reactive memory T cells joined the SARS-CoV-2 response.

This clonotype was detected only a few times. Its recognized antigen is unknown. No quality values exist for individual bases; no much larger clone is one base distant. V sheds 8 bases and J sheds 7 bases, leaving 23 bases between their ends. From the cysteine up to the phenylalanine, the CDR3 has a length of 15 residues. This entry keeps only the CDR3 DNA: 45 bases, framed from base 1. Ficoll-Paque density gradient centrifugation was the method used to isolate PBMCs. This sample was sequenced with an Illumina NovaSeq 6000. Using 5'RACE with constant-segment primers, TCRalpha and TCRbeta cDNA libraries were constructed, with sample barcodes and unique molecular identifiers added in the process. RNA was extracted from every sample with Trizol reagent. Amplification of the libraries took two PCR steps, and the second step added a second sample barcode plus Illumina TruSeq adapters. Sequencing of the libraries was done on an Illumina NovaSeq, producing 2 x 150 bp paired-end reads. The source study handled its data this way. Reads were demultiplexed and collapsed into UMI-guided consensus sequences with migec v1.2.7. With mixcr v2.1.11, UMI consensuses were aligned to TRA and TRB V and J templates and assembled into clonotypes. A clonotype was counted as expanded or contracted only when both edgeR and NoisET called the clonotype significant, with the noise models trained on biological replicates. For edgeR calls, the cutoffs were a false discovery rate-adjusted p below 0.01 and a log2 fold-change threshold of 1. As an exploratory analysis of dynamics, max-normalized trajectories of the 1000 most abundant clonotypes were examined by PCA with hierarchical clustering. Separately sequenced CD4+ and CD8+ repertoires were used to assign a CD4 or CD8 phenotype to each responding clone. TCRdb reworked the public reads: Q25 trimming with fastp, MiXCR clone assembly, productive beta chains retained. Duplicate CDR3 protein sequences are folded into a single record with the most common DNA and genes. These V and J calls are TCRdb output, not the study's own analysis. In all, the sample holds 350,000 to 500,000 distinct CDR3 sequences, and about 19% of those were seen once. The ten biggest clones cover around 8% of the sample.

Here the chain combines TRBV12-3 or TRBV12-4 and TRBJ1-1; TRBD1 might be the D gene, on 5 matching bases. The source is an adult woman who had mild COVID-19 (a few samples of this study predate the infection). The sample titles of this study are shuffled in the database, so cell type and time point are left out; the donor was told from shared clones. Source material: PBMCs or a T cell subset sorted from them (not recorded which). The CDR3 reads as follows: CASGQDSAVSDEAFF. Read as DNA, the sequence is TGTGCCAGCGGGCAAGACAGTGCGGTTAGTGATGAAGCTTTCTTT.